The 14 T cell receptor beta chains in this list originate from one sample, sequenced in a study of blood T cell repertoires in COVID-19. The assay was immunoSEQ multiplex PCR, and TCRdb's table has in-frame clones only and misses some. The data contain 45,000 or so clones, over 75% of them seen just once; the ten biggest clones take up 11% to 15%. The specimen sequenced was peripheral blood. All receptors come from a human donor in a cohort sampled during active COVID-19.

The table lists this clone with a few counts. This rearrangement joins TRBV7-2 to TRBJ1-1; D may be TRBD1 (5 bases). The V end lost 1 base, the J end lost 10 bases, and 13 bases lay between the germline ends. The germline CDR1 and CDR2 sequences are SGHTA and FQGNSA. The CDR3 has 13 residues. The chain's CDR3 is CASSLGGTKGAFF. The CDR3 DNA follows: TGTGCCAGCAGCTTAGGCGGGACCAAGGGAGCTTTCTTT.

This chain uses TRBV30 with TRBJ2-3; TRBD1 matches at 8 bases. The CDR3 contains 12 residues. The germline gives CDR1 GTSNPN, CDR2 SVGIG (reference sequence). V was pared by 7 bases and J by 3 bases, with 3 bases of the junction left unmatched. DNA of the CDR3: TGTGCCTCCAGGGGGCTGACAGATACGCAGTATTTT. Its protein product is CASRGLTDTQYF.

This chain links TRBV2 with TRBJ1-1; D might be TRBD1 (5 bases). Germline V gives CDR1 SNHLY, CDR2 FYNNEI. The CDR3 extends over 13 amino acids. V lost 6 bases, J lost 4 bases, and 12 bases lay in between. The CDR3 region is CASRPTAFTEAFF. The DNA of the CDR3 is TGTGCCAGCAGACCGACAGCTTTCACTGAAGCTTTCTTT.

The chain couples TRBV19 to TRBJ2-2; D possibly corresponds to TRBD1 (6 bases). CDR3 length: 17 residues. Germline CDR1 and CDR2: LNHDA and SQIVND (reference sequence). The ends were cut back, 5 bases at V and 6 bases at J, with 22 bases in the middle. CDR3 bases: TGTGCCAGTAGTGTAAACCGGGACAACGGGTCTCCCGGGGAGCTGTTTTTT. This codes for CASSVNRDNGSPGELFF.

V usage is TRBV7-3 and J usage is TRBJ2-1; 9 bases line up with TRBD1. Germline V gene data show CDR1 as SGHTA and CDR2 as FQGTGA. V lost 5 bases, J lost 6 bases, and 8 bases stayed unmatched. CDR3 length: 15 amino acids. The CDR3 DNA reads TGTGCCAGCAGCACCTCCGGGACAGGGTTCAATGAGCAGTTCTTC. It translates to CASSTSGTGFNEQFF.

This clone appeared a single time. The V call is TRBV7-2, the J call TRBJ2-2; TRBD1 might be the D (5 bases). Trimming pared 3 bases from V and 0 bases from J, leaving 11 bases between. The CDR3 loop spans 16 amino acids. From germline, CDR1 is SGHTA and CDR2 FQGNSA. The CDR3 loop reads CASSFRTTANTGELFF. CDR3 in DNA: TGTGCCAGCAGCTTCCGGACGACAGCGAACACCGGGGAGCTGTTTTTT.

The chain links TRBV7-2 to TRBJ2-7, with 9 nucleotides matching TRBD1. Germline trimming cut 5 bases from V and 5 bases from J; bases unmatched to any gene: 7. The CDR3 length is 14 residues. Germline CDR1 and CDR2: SGHTA and FQGNSA. The CDR3 coding sequence is TGTGCCAGCAGCCCAGGGACAGGGTACCACGAGCAGTACTTC. It encodes CASSPGTGYHEQYF.

This clone is medium-sized. The V gene is TRBV28, the J gene TRBJ1-5; 9 bases align to TRBD1. The germline V gene encodes CDR1 MDHEN and CDR2 SYDVKM. V lost 4 bases to trimming and J lost 6 bases; unmatched junction nucleotides: 7. This CDR3 comprises 15 residues. The CDR3 spells CASSSSGTGFQPQHF. In DNA form, the CDR3 reads TGTGCCAGCAGTTCATCCGGGACAGGGTTTCAGCCCCAGCATTTT. The variable domain in full, completed from reference TRBV28 and TRBJ1-5, reads DVKVTQSSRYLVKRTGEKVFLECVQDMDHENMFWYRQDPGLGLRLIYFSYDVKMKEKGDIPEGYSVSREKKERFSLILESASTNQTSMYLCASSSSGTGFQPQHFGDGTRLSIL.

The rearrangement links TRBV9 to TRBJ1-4; weak D call: TRBD1 (6 bases). The CDR3 is 15 residues long. Germline V lookup: CDR1 SGDLS, CDR2 YYNGEE. Between the trimmed V and J ends, which lost 4 bases and 4 bases, there was a span of 14 bases. The CDR3: CASSFRDTLNEKLFF. The CDR3 DNA sequence: TGTGCCAGCAGCTTTCGGGACACACTTAATGAAAAACTGTTTTTT. Full variable domain (missing parts from reference TRBV9 and TRBJ1-4): DSGVTQTPKHLITATGQRVTLRCSPRSGDLSVYWYQQSLDQGLQFLIQYYNGEERAKGNILERFSAQQFPDLHSELNLSSLELGDSALYFCASSFRDTLNEKLFFGSGTQLSVL.

In this sample, this clone turned up once. This chain joins TRBV4-1 and TRBJ1-2; D possibly corresponds to TRBD1 (6 bases). The CDR3 is 16 residues long. Germline CDR1 reads MGHRA; CDR2 reads YSYEKL. V lost 1 base and J 0 bases, leaving 12 bases between the germline ends. Here the CDR3 DNA reads TGCGCCAGCAGCCAAGCTTTACAGGGAGCTAACTATGGCTACACCTTC. Encoded protein: CASSQALQGANYGYTF.

The rearrangement uses TRBV7-2 and TRBJ2-1; 7 positions agree with TRBD2. This CDR3 is built from 13 residues. Losses at the gene ends were 3 bases for V and 7 bases for J; bases not matched to a gene: 3. Germline V CDR1 and CDR2: SGHTA, FQGNSA. This CDR3 is CASSLTSLNEQFF. Here the CDR3 DNA reads TGTGCCAGCAGCTTGACTAGCTTGAATGAGCAGTTCTTC.

The table lists this clone with a few counts. The chain's CDR3 is CASSQGGRGRADTQYF. CDR3 coding DNA: TGTGCCAGCAGCCAAGGGGGTAGGGGGCGGGCAGATACGCAGTATTTT. J is TRBJ2-3 and V is TRBV3-1 (or the pseudogene TRBV3-2), with TRBD1 identical over 7 bases. Per germline, CDR1 LGHDT and CDR2 YNNKEL (reference sequence). V gave up 1 base and J gave up 4 bases; unmatched junction bases: 8. The CDR3 contains 16 residues.

The chain has TRBV30 and TRBJ1-1, with D unclear. The germline V gene has CDR1 GTSNPN and CDR2 SVGIG (reference sequence). V lost 1 base and J 4 bases, leaving 4 bases between the germline ends. The CDR3 is 11 residues long. The CDR3: CAWSGSTEAFF. DNA of the CDR3: TGTGCCTGGAGTGGCAGCACTGAAGCTTTCTTT.

The chain has TRBV5-1 and TRBJ2-7; 15 nucleotides agree with TRBD2. Looked up from germline, CDR1 is SGHRS and CDR2 is YFSETQ. The CDR3 is 16 amino acids. The junction had 6 bases not matched to a gene; V was cut back by 4 bases and J by 4 bases. The CDR3 DNA sequence: TGCGCCAGCAGCCGCGGACTAGCGGGGGGGACTTACGAGCAGTACTTC. Translation: CASSRGLAGGTYEQYF.